Listed here are 20 T cell receptor beta chains from one sample, sequenced in a study of control samples from healthy donors and cancer patients. Profiled with immunoSEQ multiplex PCR; TCRdb holds only in-frame clones, not every one. The table records tens of thousands of clones, approximately 90% of them present only once. The sequencing input was PBMCs. The receptors were sampled from a woman aged 40-49 years with head and neck cancer.

This clone was observed a handful of times. The rearrangement uses TRBV11-2 and TRBJ1-5; the D gene is possibly TRBD1 (5 bases). With 4 bases removed from V and 1 base from J, the gap between germline ends came to 20 bases. The germline V gene has CDR1 SGHAT and CDR2 FQNNGV. This CDR3 is 18 amino acids long. This CDR3 is CASSSSPRGWGSNQPQHF. CDR3 nucleotides: TGTGCCAGCAGCTCTTCCCCACGAGGGTGGGGGAGCAATCAGCCCCAGCATTTT.

The chain uses TRBV23-1 and TRBJ1-5, with D unresolved. Being an ORF, TRBV23-1 has a function that is uncertain. V was pared by 4 bases and J by 7 bases, with 11 bases between. The CDR3 is 13 residues long. The CDR3 sequence is CASSLKEGQPQHF. The CDR3 bases are TGCGCCAGCAGTCTAAAAGAAGGGCAGCCCCAGCATTTT.

This clone was counted between two and nine times. V is TRBV6-5 and J is TRBJ1-1; TRBD1 might be the D (6 bases). The germline CDR1 and CDR2 sequences are MNHEY and SVGAGI. V was shortened by 6 bases and J by 4 bases, with 18 bases between the two germline ends. The CDR3 is 15 amino acids. The DNA for the CDR3 is TGTGCCAGCAGCCCGGGGCAGGGGCTAGGCACTGAAGCTTTCTTT. It translates to CASSPGQGLGTEAFF.

This clone was counted only a few times. Other DNA sequences in this specimen translate into the identical CDR3. The genes are TRBV7-9 and TRBJ1-2, with 7 bases that match TRBD1. The CDR3 has 15 amino acids. The germline CDR1 and CDR2 sequences are SEHNR and FQNEAQ (reference sequence). V lost 2 bases, J lost 3 bases, and 6 bases stayed unmatched. The CDR3 spells CASSLFFDRDYGYTF. As DNA, the CDR3 is TGTGCCAGCAGCTTATTCTTTGACAGGGACTATGGCTACACCTTC.

This chain uses TRBV12-3 or TRBV12-4 with TRBJ1-1; D call uncertain. The length of the CDR3 is 13 residues. Between the trimmed V and J ends, which lost 4 bases and 3 bases, there was a span of 9 bases. The CDR3 sequence: CASSSWPHTEAFF. Here the CDR3 DNA reads TGTGCCAGCAGTTCGTGGCCCCACACTGAAGCTTTCTTT.

V usage is TRBV9 and J usage is TRBJ2-1; no definite D call. Germline CDR1 and CDR2: SGDLS and YYNGEE. V was trimmed by 0 bases and J by 9 bases, leaving 16 bases between them. The length of the CDR3 is 15 residues. CDR3 DNA sequence: TGTGCCAGCAGCGTAGCCGGAAACGGGTACGGTGAGCAGTTCTTC. Its protein product is CASSVAGNGYGEQFF.

The chain has TRBV5-1 and TRBJ2-3; D remains unclear. V was shortened by 1 base and J by 8 bases, with 20 bases between the two germline ends. The CDR3 spans 16 residues. Per the germline V gene, CDR1 is SGHRS and CDR2 is YFSETQ. The CDR3 DNA reads TGCGCCAGCAGCTTGAATAGACACGAGGTTCTCGGTACGCAGTATTTT. This gives the protein CASSLNRHEVLGTQYF.

V is TRBV30 and J is TRBJ1-2; D gene uncertain. The CDR3 spans 12 residues. Per germline, CDR1 GTSNPN and CDR2 SVGIG (reference sequence). Trimming stripped 0 bases from V and 7 bases from J, with 9 bases between. The CDR3 nucleotides read TGTGCCTGGAGTGTATCTTCGGCTGGCTACACCTTC. Translating gives CAWSVSSAGYTF.

Concerning this clone: Germline is not matched at one junction end, which may reflect a read error. This rearrangement joins TRBV6-5 to TRBJ2-6; no reliable D call. This CDR3 comprises 13 residues. Germline CDR1 MNHEY, CDR2 SVGAGI. The CDR3 DNA sequence: TGTGCCAGCAAGCAGCCTGGGACCAACGTCCTGACTTTC. Its translation is CASKQPGTNVLTF.

The chain is built from TRBV29-1 and TRBJ1-1; D is perhaps TRBD1 (6 bases). Germline values: CDR1 SQVTM, CDR2 ANQGSEA. Between the trimmed V and J ends, which lost 3 bases and 5 bases, there was a span of 13 bases. The CDR3 is 13 amino acids. In nucleotides, the CDR3 is TGCAGCGTTGAGGAACAGGGAGGGACTGAAGCTTTCTTT. It is translated as CSVEEQGGTEAFF.

To note about this clone: Other DNA sequences in this specimen translate into the identical CDR3. The V and J genes are TRBV5-1 and TRBJ1-1; no definite D call. This CDR3 comprises 13 residues. Looked up from germline, CDR1 is SGHRS and CDR2 is YFSETQ. V was cut by 5 bases and J by 0 bases, with 8 bases left in between. CDR3 sequence reads: CASSLTLNTEAFF. CDR3 sequence (DNA): TGCGCCAGCAGTTTGACACTGAACACTGAAGCTTTCTTT.

The rearrangement uses TRBV7-2 and TRBJ2-5; D is possibly TRBD2 (6 bases). The CDR3 totals 13 residues. The V gene lost 3 bases and the J gene lost 6 bases, with 11 bases spanning the gap. Germline assignment: CDR1 SGHTA and CDR2 FQGNSA. CDR3 region: CASSFDGGKTQYF. The CDR3 nucleotides read TGTGCCAGCAGCTTCGACGGAGGGAAGACCCAGTACTTC.

The chain carries TRBV7-2 and TRBJ2-7, with 7 bases lining up with TRBD2. This CDR3 has 15 residues. V was pared by 5 bases and J by 0 bases, with 7 bases of the junction left unmatched. Germline CDR1 and CDR2: SGHTA and FQGNSA. DNA for the CDR3: TGTGCCAGCAGCGTGACTAGCTTATACTCCTACGAGCAGTACTTC. It codes for CASSVTSLYSYEQYF.

V and J are TRBV6-5 and TRBJ2-7, with D maybe TRBD1 (6 bases). CDR3 length: 15 amino acids. Germline CDR1 MNHEY, CDR2 SVGAGI. The V end was cut by 0 bases, the J end by 0 bases, with 9 bases between. CDR3 loop: CASSYSPGVSYEQYF. The CDR3 DNA is TGTGCCAGCAGTTACTCCCCAGGGGTCTCCTACGAGCAGTACTTC.

The rearrangement uses TRBV11-3 and TRBJ2-3; 7 positions match TRBD2. CDR1 is SGHNT, CDR2 YENEEA, per germline. J gave up 2 bases and V 6 bases, and 17 bases lay outside the gene matches. CDR3 length: 18 residues. The CDR3 spells CASRRGLAAIFSTDTQYF. In nucleotides, the CDR3 is TGTGCCAGCAGACGTGGGCTAGCGGCCATTTTTTCCACAGATACGCAGTATTTT.

The rearrangement joins TRBV3-1 (or the pseudogene TRBV3-2) to TRBJ1-2, with no clear D. There are 14 residues in the CDR3. Trimming removed 3 bases from V and 0 bases from J, with 8 bases in between. CDR1 is LGHDT, CDR2 YNNKEL, per germline (reference sequence). This CDR3 is CASSHLRANYGYTF. As DNA, the CDR3 is TGTGCCAGCAGCCATCTCCGGGCTAACTATGGCTACACCTTC.

V and J are TRBV12-5 and TRBJ1-1; D is ambiguous. V dropped 5 bases and J dropped 5 bases, with 15 bases sitting between them. Germline CDR1 and CDR2: LGHNT and FRNRAP. The CDR3 contains 14 residues. DNA of the CDR3: TGTGCTAGTGGTGCGGGCCTAACGGGAACTGAAGCTTTCTTT. As protein: CASGAGLTGTEAFF.

This chain links TRBV7-2 with TRBJ2-1; 9 bases are a match to TRBD2. The V and J ends lost 3 bases and 2 bases, in that order; junction bases with no gene match: 2. Germline-derived CDR1 and CDR2 are SGHTA and FQGNSA. This CDR3 is built from 15 residues. This CDR3 reads CASSLGLAAYNEQFF. As DNA, the CDR3 is TGTGCCAGCAGCTTGGGACTAGCAGCCTACAATGAGCAGTTCTTC.

V usage is TRBV28 and J usage is TRBJ2-1, with TRBD2 matching over 8 bases. Germline values: CDR1 MDHEN, CDR2 SYDVKM. The CDR3 totals 15 residues. The J segment lost 5 bases and the V segment lost 5 bases, leaving 8 bases of the junction unmatched. CDR3: CASSILAGGNNEQFF. The CDR3 coding sequence is TGTGCCAGCAGTATTCTTGCGGGAGGTAACAATGAGCAGTTCTTC.

This chain connects TRBV28 to TRBJ2-2, with TRBD1 as a possible D gene (6 bases). The CDR3 is 15 amino acids. Germline lookup yields CDR1 MDHEN and CDR2 SYDVKM. V gave up 1 base and J gave up 4 bases, with 10 bases separating them. DNA for the CDR3: TGTGCCAGCAGTTTATACAGGACAGCCACCGGGGAGCTGTTTTTT. This encodes CASSLYRTATGELFF.